The 22 T cell receptor beta chains given below trace back to one sample, sequenced in a study of cytomegalovirus exposure and HLA in healthy donors. This PCR relied on a set of 60 Vbeta primers and 13 Jbeta primers. Clones were sequenced by immunoSEQ multiplex PCR, and TCRdb holds only the in-frame ones, with some missing. The sample lists under 200,000 clones; 70% to 80% were seen once. The specimen was PBMCs. These TCRs come from a man aged 35 to 55 in good health and CMV-seronegative.

This rearrangement joins TRBV5-1 to TRBJ2-1, with 11 bases that match TRBD1. V gave up 0 bases and J gave up 2 bases; unmatched junction bases: 13. Germline V CDR1 and CDR2: SGHRS, YFSETQ. The CDR3 is made up of 20 amino acids. As DNA, the CDR3 is TGCGCCAGCAGCTTGGCCATGGGGGACAGGGGGGGCTCAACCTACAATGAGCAGTTCTTC. It encodes CASSLAMGDRGGSTYNEQFF.

The genes are TRBV11-2 and TRBJ1-1; tentative D call: TRBD1 (6 bases). This CDR3 has 13 residues. V was cut by 7 bases and J by 4 bases, with 13 bases left in between. Germline loops: CDR1 SGHAT, CDR2 FQNNGV. This CDR3 reads CASNSRGGTEAFF. CDR3 nucleotides: TGTGCCAGCAACTCCAGGGGTGGCACTGAAGCTTTCTTT.

The chain is built from TRBV18 and TRBJ2-7, with a weak D call TRBD1 (6 bases). This CDR3 spans 13 amino acids. The germline V and J ends were trimmed by 6 bases and 5 bases, with 14 bases remaining between them. Germline CDR1 is KGHSH and CDR2 is LQKENI. The CDR3 DNA reads as TGTGCCAGCTCCTTTGGACAGTTTAACGAGCAGTACTTC. Its protein product is CASSFGQFNEQYF.

This chain joins TRBV5-1 and TRBJ1-1, with D tentatively TRBD1 (6 bases). In germline, CDR1 is SGHRS, CDR2 YFSETQ. V was pared by 1 base and J by 2 bases, with 15 bases between. This CDR3 has 16 amino acids. CDR3: CASSLTFGQRNTEAFF. CDR3 coding DNA: TGCGCCAGCAGCTTGACCTTCGGACAGAGAAACACTGAAGCTTTCTTT.

The CDR3 nucleotides are TGTGCCAGCAGCTTAGAAGGGGTCGAGCAGTACTTC. Amino acids: CASSLEGVEQYF. V and J are TRBV7-3 and TRBJ2-7, with D maybe TRBD1 (5 bases). The CDR3 covers 12 residues. Germline V CDR1 and CDR2: SGHTA, FQGTGA. V lost 2 bases to trimming and J lost 6 bases, with 8 bases between them. The entire variable domain, with the rest obtained from reference TRBV7-3 and TRBJ2-7, is as follows: GAGVSQTPSNKVTEKGKYVELRCDPISGHTALYWYRQSLGQGPEFLIYFQGTGAADDSGLPNDRFFAVRPEGSVSTLKIQRTERGDSAVYLCASSLEGVEQYFGPGTRLTVT.

J is TRBJ2-7 and V is TRBV7-8; D is possibly TRBD1 (6 bases). Trimming cost V 7 bases and J 3 bases, with 13 bases left between them. CDR1 and CDR2 from the germline V gene are SGHVS and FQNEAQ. The CDR3 length is 13 residues. The CDR3 reads CASMETGGYEQYF. The CDR3 nucleotides are TGTGCCAGCATGGAGACAGGAGGCTACGAGCAGTACTTC.

The chain is built from TRBV19 and TRBJ2-7, with D unclear. Trimming stripped 5 bases from V and 3 bases from J, with 11 bases between. The CDR3 extends over 13 amino acids. From germline, CDR1 is LNHDA and CDR2 SQIVND (reference sequence). This CDR3 reads CASSLSLNYEQYF. CDR3 bases: TGTGCCAGTAGTCTATCCTTAAACTACGAGCAGTACTTC.

This clone was counted a few times. The J gene is TRBJ2-7, the V gene TRBV6-1, with D perhaps matching TRBD1 (5 bases). V was clipped by 8 bases and J by 0 bases, with 14 bases between them. Germline loops: CDR1 MNHNS, CDR2 SASEGT. This CDR3 has 14 residues. The chain's CDR3 is CASGTTASSYEQYF. The DNA of the CDR3 is TGTGCCAGCGGTACGACAGCGAGCTCCTACGAGCAGTACTTC.

The chain has TRBV19 and TRBJ2-1, with a possible D match to TRBD2 (6 bases). The CDR3 contains 14 residues. The V gene lost 8 bases and the J gene lost 4 bases, with 15 bases spanning the gap. Germline CDR1 reads LNHDA; CDR2 reads SQIVND (reference sequence). The CDR3 region has the DNA TGTGCCAGTGGGGCCCATCGGGGGTACAATGAGCAGTTCTTC. Translation: CASGAHRGYNEQFF.

This clone was picked up a small number of times. The chain couples TRBV5-6 to TRBJ1-2, with D possibly being TRBD1 (5 bases). Trimming stripped 3 bases from V and 1 base from J, with 7 bases between. The CDR3 spans 13 residues. Germline V gene sequence: CDR1 SGHDT, CDR2 YYEEEE. CDR3 residues: CASSWGDNYGYTF. The CDR3 DNA follows: TGTGCCAGCAGCTGGGGGGATAACTATGGCTACACCTTC.

V and J are TRBV12-2 and TRBJ1-6. TRBV12-2 is marked as a pseudogene. This CDR3 is built from 15 residues. CDR3 nucleotides: TGTGCAAGTCGCTTAGGCGTCGCCAATAATTCACCCCTCCACTTT. It is translated as CASRLGVANNSPLHF.

This rearrangement joins TRBV29-1 to TRBJ1-1; TRBD1 matches at 7 bases. This CDR3 spans 11 amino acids. Trimming removed 6 bases from V and 6 bases from J; junction bases left unmatched: 4. Germline loops: CDR1 SQVTM, CDR2 ANQGSEA. CDR3 sequence reads: CSVHRGAEAFF. CDR3 nucleotides: TGCAGCGTCCACAGGGGCGCTGAAGCTTTCTTT.

The V gene is TRBV19, the J gene TRBJ1-5; 7 nucleotides line up with TRBD1. The CDR3 has 13 amino acids. CDR1 is LNHDA, CDR2 SQIVND, per germline (reference sequence). With V trimmed by 6 bases and J by 5 bases, 4 bases remained unmatched. Here the CDR3 DNA reads TGTGCCAGTAGCGCACAGGGGTATCAGCCCCAGCATTTT. Amino acids: CASSAQGYQPQHF. The complete variable domain, with remaining parts taken from reference TRBV19 and TRBJ1-5, reads DGGITQSPKYLFRKEGQNVTLSCEQNLNHDAMYWYRQDPGQGLRLIYYSQIVNDFQKGDIAEGYSVSREKKESFPLTVTSAQKNPTAFYLCASSAQGYQPQHFGDGTRLSIL.

The chain combines TRBV4-1 with TRBJ2-3; TRBD2 matches at 14 bases. Germline values: CDR1 MGHRA, CDR2 YSYEKL. This CDR3 is 17 amino acids long. The junction had 6 bases not matched to a gene; V was cut back by 4 bases and J by 3 bases. DNA of the CDR3: TGCGCCAGCAGCCGAGGACTAGCGGGAGGTCTGACAGATACGCAGTATTTT. It codes for CASSRGLAGGLTDTQYF.

The chain is built from TRBV15 and TRBJ1-6; 8 bases are shared with TRBD1. The CDR3 spans 15 residues. Per germline, CDR1 LNHNV and CDR2 YYDKDF (reference sequence). Germline trimming cut 0 bases from V and 10 bases from J; bases unmatched to any gene: 5. The CDR3 loop reads CATSREDREISPLHF. The CDR3 bases are TGTGCCACCAGCAGAGAGGACAGGGAAATCTCACCCCTCCACTTT.

This clone was counted a few times. The genes are TRBV25-1 and TRBJ2-1; a possible D gene is TRBD1 (9 bases). V shed 4 bases and J shed 10 bases, with 17 bases lying between them. This CDR3 has 14 residues. Germline V gives CDR1 MGHDK, CDR2 SYGVNS. The CDR3 protein is CASSGVAGQGEQFF. DNA of the CDR3: TGTGCCAGCAGTGGGGTAGCGGGACAGGGAGAGCAGTTCTTC.

This clone was detected a few times. The rearrangement joins TRBV4-3 to TRBJ2-2; no firm D call. The CDR3 is 13 amino acids. Germline values: CDR1 LGHNA, CDR2 YSLEER. Trimming cost V 2 bases and J 6 bases, with 7 bases left between them. The CDR3 sequence is CASSQSRAGELFF. CDR3 bases: TGCGCCAGCAGCCAATCCCGGGCCGGGGAGCTGTTTTTT.

This sequence joins TRBV6-5 and TRBJ2-7; D unresolved. V was cut by 5 bases and J by 3 bases, with 17 bases left in between. Germline values: CDR1 MNHEY, CDR2 SVGAGI. The CDR3 has 15 residues. The CDR3 protein is CASSSSMHSGYEQYF. CDR3 nucleotides: TGTGCCAGCAGTAGTAGTATGCACTCCGGCTACGAGCAGTACTTC.

The chain joins TRBV5-6 to TRBJ1-1; 8 bases map to TRBD1. CDR1 and CDR2 from the germline V gene are SGHDT and YYEEEE. The CDR3 is 15 residues long. The junction had 11 bases not matched to a gene; V was cut back by 5 bases and J by 5 bases. DNA of the CDR3: TGTGCCAGCAGGATCCAGCAGGGGGCACGGACTGAAGCTTTCTTT. This codes for CASRIQQGARTEAFF.

This chain uses TRBV7-8 with TRBJ2-1; 10 positions agree with TRBD2. The CDR3 length is 16 residues. With V trimmed by 5 bases and J by 9 bases, 13 bases remained unmatched. CDR1 is SGHVS and CDR2 is FQNEAQ in the germline V gene. This CDR3 is CASSAYAGTSATEQFF. The CDR3 region has the DNA TGTGCCAGCAGCGCGTATGCCGGGACTAGCGCCACTGAGCAGTTCTTC. The whole variable domain, remainder taken from reference TRBV7-8 and TRBJ2-1, is GAGVSQSPRYKVAKRGQDVALRCDPISGHVSLFWYQQALGQGPEFLTYFQNEAQLDKSGLPSDRFFAERPEGSVSTLKIQRTQQEDSAVYLCASSAYAGTSATEQFFGPGTRLTVL.

The chain joins TRBV6-1 to TRBJ2-7, with D maybe TRBD2 (6 bases). Germline-derived CDR1 and CDR2 are MNHNS and SASEGT. This CDR3 has 13 residues. Trimming removed 6 bases from V and 2 bases from J, with 11 bases in between. CDR3 residues: CASRVRGTYEQYF. Here the CDR3 DNA reads TGTGCCAGCAGAGTCCGGGGGACCTACGAGCAGTACTTC.

This clone was seen once. The chain couples TRBV30 to TRBJ2-7; D perhaps matches TRBD1 (5 bases). V gave up 5 bases and J gave up 2 bases, with 16 bases separating them. CDR1 is GTSNPN, CDR2 SVGIG, per germline (reference sequence). CDR3 size: 14 residues. Here the CDR3 reads CAWQGTGVPYEQYF. The CDR3 region has the DNA TGTGCCTGGCAGGGCACAGGAGTTCCCTACGAGCAGTACTTC. Drawing the rest from reference TRBV30 and TRBJ2-7, the complete variable domain is SQTIHQWPATLVQPVGSPLSLECTVEGTSNPNLYWYRQAAGRGLQLLFYSVGIGQISSEVPQNLSASRPQDRQFILSSKKLLLSDSGFYLCAWQGTGVPYEQYFGPGTRLTVT.